This TCR beta chain was captured by sequencing in a study of shared clonotypes between healthy human individuals. Study-wide points: Rarefaction exposed incomplete sorted-subset sequencing despite large depth. Compared with clonotypes that all four donors shared, non-shared clonotypes had lower generation probabilities.

On this clone itself: Its antigen is not known.

Sequencing was at deep level. Here immunoSEQ multiplex PCR was the method, and the copy in TCRdb shows in-frame clones only, minus some. The table includes about 600,000 clones, 95% to 98% detected once. Selected positively for CCR7 and CD45RO-negative, naive CD8 cells excluded terminally differentiated effector memory CD45RA+ cells. Germline V gene lookup returns CDR1 MNHEY and CDR2 SMNVEV (reference sequence). This CDR3 contains 13 residues. Trimming took 6 bases from V and 1 from J, leaving 9 bases between them. The sample was naive CD8+ T cells sorted from blood. V usage is TRBV27 and J usage is TRBJ1-1; D is uncertain. The source of this sequence is a man aged 25-45 years in good health. This CDR3 is CASRRHQNTEAFF. CDR3 bases: TGTGCCAGCAGGAGACACCAGAACACTGAAGCTTTCTTT.